This T cell receptor beta chain appears in the sequencing data of a study of patients and donors after allogeneic stem cell transplantation. The V end lost 1 base, the J end lost 7 bases, and 7 bases lay between the germline ends. This CDR3 is built from 13 residues. The germline V gene encodes CDR1 SGHAT and CDR2 FQNNGV. One entry per CDR3 protein, called by TCRdb with MiXCR from the RT-PCR reads. The data hold about 24,000 distinct CDR3 sequences, with 40% to 45% observed a single time. The chain uses TRBV11-2 and TRBJ2-2; D is unclear. Material: blood, either unsorted or a sorted T cell fraction (not recorded which). The TCR sequence derives from a human donor who was either an allogeneic HSCT recipient or a stem cell or donor lymphocyte infusion donor (not recorded which). It is not recorded whose cells these are; they may come from a transplant donor. This CDR3 reads CASSLVQGGELFF. The CDR3 DNA is TGTGCCAGCAGCTTAGTGCAAGGCGGGGAGCTGTTTTTT.